This is a list of T cell receptor beta chains from one sample in a study of OX40 agonist ivuxolimab in advanced cancers. Using immunoSEQ multiplex PCR, the repertoire was profiled, and TCRdb retains in-frame clones only, with some absent. The data hold around 64,000 clones, with roughly nine tenths observed a single time. The source was CD4+ or CD8+ T cells sorted from blood, collected in a trial of the OX40 agonist ivuxolimab. The receptors shown here come from an adult with an advanced solid tumor such as melanoma, head and neck, liver or kidney cancer. The CDR3 runs from the conserved cysteine through the conserved F or W. The D gene is left open where the match is weak.

J gene | D gene | V gene | CDR3 protein | CDR3 DNA
TRBJ1-1 | TRBD1 | TRBV6-5 | CASSYGQGGASEAFF | TGTGCCAGCAGTTACGGGCAGGGGGGAGCCTCTGAAGCTTTCTTT
TRBJ2-1 | . | TRBV27 | CASSPMGDNEQFF | TGTGCCAGCAGCCCAATGGGGGACAATGAGCAGTTCTTC
TRBJ2-2 | TRBD2 | TRBV4-3 | CASSQDSGRDVNTGELFF | TGCGCCAGCAGCCAAGACAGCGGGAGAGACGTCAACACCGGGGAGCTGTTTTTT
TRBJ2-3 | TRBD2 | TRBV28 | CASSSHSGRADTQYF | TGTGCCAGCAGTTCCCATAGCGGGAGGGCAGATACGCAGTATTTT
TRBJ1-1 | . | TRBV6-5 | CASSGGGRGSTEAFF | TGTGCCAGCAGTGGCGGGGGCAGGGGTAGCACTGAAGCTTTCTTT
TRBJ1-1 | . | TRBV28 | CASSVLGERGAEAFF | TGTGCCAGCAGTGTCCTAGGGGAGAGAGGTGCTGAAGCTTTCTTT
TRBJ2-2 | TRBD1 | TRBV5-8 | CASSRDRGVTGELFF | TGTGCCAGCAGCCGGGACAGGGGGGTCACCGGGGAGCTGTTTTTT
TRBJ1-1 | . | TRBV7-6 | CASSPNRGGATEAFF | TGTGCCAGCAGCCCCAATAGGGGGGGTGCAACTGAAGCTTTCTTT
TRBJ1-2 | TRBD1 | TRBV19 | CATSPGTGGLGGYTF | TGTGCCACCTCCCCTGGGACAGGGGGCCTCGGTGGCTACACCTTC
TRBJ2-7 | . | TRBV28 | CASSLMNEQYF | TGTGCCAGCAGTTTAATGAACGAGCAGTACTTC
TRBJ2-3 | . | TRBV19 | CASSMAGFSTDTQYF | TGTGCCAGTAGTATGGCGGGGTTTAGTACAGATACGCAGTATTTT
TRBJ2-7 | . | TRBV12-2 | CASSSEGQYEQYF | TGTGCCAGCAGCTCGGAGGGACAGTACGAGCAGTACTTC
TRBJ2-3 | TRBD2 | TRBV10-3 | CAISEISGEGQDTQYF | TGTGCCATCAGTGAGATTTCGGGGGAGGGCCAAGATACGCAGTATTTT
TRBJ2-7 | . | TRBV9 | CASSGPEGNEQYF | TGTGCCAGCAGCGGTCCCGAGGGTAACGAGCAGTACTTC
TRBJ1-1 | . | TRBV19 | CASSIYIWNTEAFF | TGTGCCAGTAGTATTTACATATGGAACACTGAAGCTTTCTTT